This T cell receptor beta chain was captured by sequencing in a study of graft-versus-host responses after intestinal transplantation. Study-wide background: Recipients received multivisceral, liver-intestinal, or isolated intestinal transplants. General study findings and limits: Subjects displaying graft-donor T cell macrochimerism possessed elevated graft-versus-host to host-versus-graft clonal ratios inside allografts.

CDR1 is MGHRA, CDR2 YSYEKL, per germline. The CDR3 spans 17 residues. Trimming cost V 2 bases and J 1 base; bases outside gene matches: 8. Measured with immunoSEQ multiplex PCR; TCRdb has only the in-frame clones, and not every one. Among some 82,000 clones listed, more than 75% were seen once. In regard to this clone: The target antigen is unknown.

The clonotype was recovered from a human donor who was the organ donor for an intestinal transplant. This chain joins TRBV4-1 and TRBJ2-5, with 9 bases fitting TRBD2. Sample: unstimulated CD8+ T cells sorted from spleen or lymph node cells, taken before transplant. Written as DNA, the CDR3 is TGCGCCAGCAGCCAAACCCTAGCGGGGATCCCCCAAGAGACCCAGTACTTC. Translation: CASSQTLAGIPQETQYF.